This paragraph reports one T cell receptor (beta chain). Its antigen is still unknown. Base-call qualities are not available, and no considerably larger clone is one nucleotide away. From cysteine to phenylalanine, the CDR3 is 13 amino acids long. The CDR3 DNA has 39 bases and is translated from base 1. The germline V gene sets CDR1 to MDHEN and CDR2 to SYDVKM. Trimming costs V 2 bases and J 2 bases, and their ends lie 3 bases apart. High-throughput TCRbeta CDR3 sequencing of frozen genomic DNA was performed by immunoSEQ, with PCR amplification, mapping, bias correction and internal controls included. The authors' pipeline ran thus. Only productive rearrangements were retained, and each unique TCRbeta sequence was defined by its CDR3 nucleotide sequence together with its V and J gene. For a sequence to be called donor-reactive, it needed a frequency of at least 0.01% and at least 5-fold expansion in CFSE-low cells compared with unstimulated pre-transplant cells. Minimum frequency thresholds were set for each subject on the basis of the unstimulated sample with the lowest template count, so that a detection power of at least 90% was ensured. Jensen-Shannon divergence between the top 1000 TCRbeta sequences after and before transplant was used to measure repertoire turnover. Two-sided Fisher's exact tests were used to test for changes in the detection of donor-reactive sequences. The source is immuneACCESS, and TCRdb retained only in-frame sequences with V and J called. Part of the clones is not carried over; for the studies checked, unresolved V genes explain less than half of this, and the remainder is unexplained. V, J and clone size are those of that table, while D and trimming were read from the DNA. The sample includes about 75,000 clones, with 90% observed a single time. Roughly 3% of the sample rests with the top ten.

The data derive from a study of T cell clones after liver transplantation (dated by TCRdb to 2018 to 2020). Background on the whole study: The samples were obtained from ITN030ST, a randomized trial that attempted immunosuppression withdrawal within 2 years after liver transplantation. Tolerance was defined as complete withdrawal of immunosuppression for at least one year without a rise in liver enzymes beyond twice the upper limit of normal. Blood samples were collected pre-transplant, then pre-randomization ahead of withdrawal, and finally post-randomization once withdrawal had either been completed or failed. Of the eight recipients, three were HCV-positive, while the remaining recipients had been transplanted for non-autoimmune, non-viral indications. A cohort of 8 liver transplant recipients was studied, of whom 3 were classified as tolerant and 5 as non-tolerant. After a pre-transplant mixed lymphocyte reaction, TCRbeta sequencing was used to pinpoint donor-reactive T cell clones, which were subsequently tracked in post-transplant blood. Subjects received no induction therapy and standard immunosuppression until randomization at 12-24 months post-transplant. As an antigen-independent comparator for donor-reactive sequences, third party-reactive TCRbeta sequences were also identified from pre-transplant MLRs. The study at large found these results: Once repertoire turnover was taken into account, donor-reactive detection showed a significant reduction for CD4 in 7 of 8 subjects and for CD8 in 8 of 8. A significant post-transplant decrease in circulating donor-reactive CD4 TCRbeta sequences was observed in most of the 8 subjects, irrespective of tolerance or HCV status. Donor-reactive sequences declined more than third party-reactive ones, suggesting partial antigen-specific deletion unrelated to withdrawal success. Because of small, heterogeneous patient numbers and non-standardized post-transplant time points, the conclusions were only preliminary. Since no allograft tissue specimens were available, donor-reactive T cells may have migrated into the graft instead of being deleted. In two subjects, low numbers of available donor cells limited the measurable donor-reactive repertoire.

The time point label for this specimen denotes: pre-transplant. Thawed unstimulated PBMCs were stained for CD3, CD4 and CD8 and FACS-sorted into CD3+CD4+ and CD3+CD8+ populations. All 8 studied subjects were randomized to immunosuppression withdrawal. The Qiagen DNeasy Blood and Tissue Kit was used for genomic DNA isolation. The source of this sequence is a human donor who received a liver transplant. The chain is assembled from TRBV28 and TRBJ1-4; there is no confident call for the D gene. The specimen comprised CD4+ T cells from blood, sampled before liver transplant. Here the CDR3 is given as CASSLRTNEKLFF. The DNA is TGTGCCAGCAGTTTAAGGACTAATGAAAAACTGTTTTTT. Extended through the reference TRBV28 and TRBJ1-4 proteins, this CDR3 yields the full variable domain: DVKVTQSSRYLVKRTGEKVFLECVQDMDHENMFWYRQDPGLGLRLIYFSYDVKMKEKGDIPEGYSVSREKKERFSLILESASTNQTSMYLCASSLRTNEKLFFGSGTQLSVL.